The 17 T cell receptor beta chains presented below share a single source sample, sequenced in a study of beta chain features in type 1 diabetes. Findings and limits, study-wide: Shortening that was moderate but significant affected the TCRB CDR3s of Type 1 diabetes patients in all four CD4+ subsets.

These receptors lack a known antigen. Expressed TCRB transcripts were sequenced after all isolated RNA was converted to cDNA. Produced via immunoSEQ multiplex PCR; TCRdb's table is partial and in-frame only. Of roughly 150,000 clones in the sample, around 8.4% were seen once. Source material: central memory CD4+ T cells from blood. All receptors come from a young woman with type 1 diabetes.

The chain recombines TRBV7-2 with TRBJ2-1; D possibly corresponds to TRBD1 (6 bases). CDR3 size: 14 residues. The V end was cut by 4 bases, the J end by 6 bases, with 13 bases between. CDR1 and CDR2 from the germline V gene are SGHTA and FQGNSA. This CDR3 is CASSYQQGLNEQFF. CDR3 DNA sequence: TGTGCCAGCAGCTACCAACAGGGTCTCAATGAGCAGTTCTTC. The variable domain in full, with the rest retrieved from reference TRBV7-2 and TRBJ2-1, is GAGVSQSPSNKVTEKGKDVELRCDPISGHTALYWYRQSLGQGLEFLIYFQGNSAPDKSGLPSDRFSAERTGGSVSTLTIQRTQQEDSAVYLCASSYQQGLNEQFFGPGTRLTVL.

The chain has TRBV14 and TRBJ2-3, with 8 bases aligning to TRBD1. CDR3 length: 14 residues. V gave up 4 bases and J gave up 8 bases; unmatched junction bases: 8. The V gene's germline CDR1 is SGHDN and CDR2 FVKESK. CDR3 residues: CASSPRTGQGTQYF. In DNA, the CDR3 is TGTGCCAGCAGCCCGAGGACAGGACAGGGTACGCAGTATTTT.

The chain joins TRBV6-6 to TRBJ2-3; 9 bases line up with TRBD1. In germline, CDR1 is MNHNY, CDR2 SVGAGI (reference sequence). J was trimmed by 5 bases and V by 5 bases; bases with no gene match: 5. This CDR3 region has 14 residues. The chain's CDR3 is CASSPRQGGDTQYF. The CDR3 nucleotides read TGTGCCAGCAGTCCTAGACAGGGGGGAGATACGCAGTATTTT.

This clone has just a few counts. The chain joins TRBV7-2 to TRBJ2-7; D is ambiguous. The germline V gene has CDR1 SGHTA and CDR2 FQGNSA. The V end was cut by 8 bases, the J end by 4 bases, with 9 bases between. This CDR3 contains 11 residues. CDR3 nucleotide sequence: TGTGCCAGCGGCCTTCAGTACGAGCAGTACTTC. Residues: CASGLQYEQYF.

The J gene is TRBJ1-6, the V gene TRBV7-8; 7 nucleotides agree with TRBD1. In germline, CDR1 is SGHVS, CDR2 FQNEAQ. After removal of 6 bases from V and 5 bases from J, the junction contained 7 bases not matched to a gene. The CDR3 runs 15 residues. The CDR3, as DNA: TGTGCCAGCAGGAACCGACAGGGACATAATTCACCCCTCCACTTT. As protein: CASRNRQGHNSPLHF.

This chain links TRBV30 with TRBJ1-5; 9 bases match TRBD1. Germline CDR1 reads GTSNPN; CDR2 reads SVGIG (reference sequence). The CDR3 runs to 16 residues. The V and J ends lost 0 bases and 3 bases, in that order; junction bases with no gene match: 6. Written as DNA, the CDR3 is TGTGCCTGGAGTGTAGGGACAGGGAGACCCAATCAGCCCCAGCATTTT. Its protein is CAWSVGTGRPNQPQHF.

This clone has a handful of counts. The rearrangement links TRBV6-1 to TRBJ2-7; D might be TRBD1 (5 bases). The germline CDR1 and CDR2 sequences are MNHNS and SASEGT. The V and J ends lost 8 bases and 2 bases respectively, with 10 bases between them. There are 12 residues in the CDR3. Here the CDR3 DNA reads TGTGCCAGCGACCTGACAGCCTACGAGCAGTACTTC. Translation: CASDLTAYEQYF.

This chain links TRBV18 with TRBJ2-2, with D unclear. The CDR3 sequence is 15 residues long. Deletions cut 2 bases from V and 1 base from J, with 8 bases between. Germline CDR1 KGHSH, CDR2 LQKENI. The CDR3 loop reads CASSPGRWNTGELFF. Here the CDR3 DNA reads TGTGCCAGCTCACCAGGCAGATGGAACACCGGGGAGCTGTTTTTT.

This clone was detected a few times. The rearrangement uses TRBV6-5 and TRBJ2-3, with D maybe TRBD1 (6 bases). This CDR3 has 12 amino acids. In germline, CDR1 is MNHEY, CDR2 SVGAGI. With 10 bases removed from V and 0 bases from J, the gap between germline ends came to 8 bases. CDR3 protein: CATQGSTDTQYF. The CDR3 bases are TGTGCCACCCAGGGGAGCACAGATACGCAGTATTTT.

This rearrangement joins TRBV9 to TRBJ1-1; no firm D call. Looked up from germline, CDR1 is SGDLS and CDR2 is YYNGEE. The CDR3 is made up of 13 amino acids. V was clipped by 4 bases and J by 1 base, with 8 bases between them. CDR3 bases: TGTGCCAGCAGCAGATTAGCGAACACTGAAGCTTTCTTT. This encodes CASSRLANTEAFF.

CDR3 DNA: TGTGCCAGCAGCTTAGGCCCCACAGGGGCACGGGAGACCCAGTACTTC. Translating it yields CASSLGPTGARETQYF. The genes are TRBV11-2 and TRBJ2-5, with TRBD1 matching 7 bases. The CDR3 has 16 amino acids. Looked up from germline, CDR1 is SGHAT and CDR2 is FQNNGV. V shed 1 base and J 5 bases; nucleotides not matched to a gene: 10.

This clone was detected a few times. The genes are TRBV4-3 and TRBJ2-1; D is possibly TRBD1 (5 bases). This CDR3 has 17 residues. Germline V gene data show CDR1 as LGHNA and CDR2 as YSLEER. With 4 bases removed from V and 3 bases from J, the gap between germline ends came to 19 bases. The CDR3 here is CASSLQNTGIFYNEQFF. In nucleotides, the CDR3 is TGCGCCAGCAGCCTTCAAAATACAGGAATCTTCTACAATGAGCAGTTCTTC.

This clone has only a few counts. The V and J genes are TRBV30 and TRBJ1-2; possibly TRBD1 for D (5 bases). The length of the CDR3 is 13 residues. Trimming left V 4 bases short and J 8 bases short, with 17 bases between. CDR1 is GTSNPN and CDR2 is SVGIG in the germline V gene (reference sequence). CDR3 sequence: CAWTPGTLVGYTF. DNA of the CDR3: TGTGCCTGGACCCCCGGGACTCTGGTGGGCTACACCTTC.

This clone has a count of ten or more. The chain carries TRBV29-1 and TRBJ2-3; 9 positions match TRBD2. V lost 3 bases to trimming and J lost 1 base; unmatched junction nucleotides: 2. CDR1 and CDR2 from the germline V gene are SQVTM and ANQGSEA. This CDR3 spans 14 amino acids. As DNA, the CDR3 is TGCAGCGTTGAGAGGACTAGCGGCACAGATACGCAGTATTTT. Translation gives CSVERTSGTDTQYF.

This clone was seen more than once but under ten times. The V and J genes are TRBV11-2 and TRBJ2-3; TRBD1 is a possible D gene (5 bases). Looked up from germline, CDR1 is SGHAT and CDR2 is FQNNGV. The V end lost 6 bases, the J end lost 8 bases, and 12 bases lay between the germline ends. This CDR3 is 12 amino acids long. The CDR3 loop is CASSPDRGTQYF. The CDR3 DNA sequence: TGTGCCAGCAGTCCTGATAGGGGTACGCAGTATTTT.

The chain joins TRBV9 to TRBJ1-4, with a weak D call TRBD1 (6 bases). The CDR3 spans 13 residues. Trimming left V 3 bases short and J 8 bases short, with 11 bases between. Germline V gene lookup returns CDR1 SGDLS and CDR2 YYNGEE. The CDR3 coding sequence is TGTGCCAGCAGCGGGGCAGGGGTCGAAAAACTGTTTTTT. Translated, it gives CASSGAGVEKLFF.

The rearrangement joins TRBV7-9 to TRBJ2-1, with a weak D call TRBD1 (6 bases). This CDR3 is built from 13 residues. V was cut by 2 bases and J by 8 bases, with 10 bases left in between. Germline V CDR1 and CDR2: SEHNR, FQNEAQ (reference sequence). CDR3 amino acids: CASSLFQGHEQFF. CDR3 DNA: TGTGCCAGCAGCTTATTTCAGGGGCATGAGCAGTTCTTC. The entire variable domain, with the rest obtained from reference TRBV7-9 and TRBJ2-1, is as follows: DTGVSQNPRHKITKRGQNVTFRCDPISEHNRLYWYRQTLGQGPEFLTYFQNEAQLEKSRLLSDRFSAERPKGSFSTLEIQRTEQGDSAMYLCASSLFQGHEQFFGPGTRLTVL.